This T cell receptor (beta chain) was sequenced for a study of OX40 agonist ivuxolimab in advanced cancers. Overall study context: Averaging roughly 60 years in age, with a range of about 23 to 90, the cohort was approximately 83% male.

Germline V gives CDR1 MNHEY, CDR2 SVGAGI. Between the trimmed V and J ends, which lost 4 bases and 11 bases, there was a span of 15 bases. The CDR3 has 13 amino acids. About this clone: As yet, its antigen is unknown.

Clones were sequenced by immunoSEQ multiplex PCR, and TCRdb holds only the in-frame ones, with some missing. The data show under 80,000 clones, roughly nine tenths seen once. Findings of the study overall: Circulating CD4+ and CD8+ T cells showed clonal expansion by week 6 at 0.1 to 3.0 mg/kg.

This sequence was found in an adult with an advanced solid tumor such as melanoma, head and neck, liver or kidney cancer. The chain couples TRBV6-5 to TRBJ2-1; D is perhaps TRBD1 or TRBD2 (6 bases each). The specimen was CD4+ or CD8+ T cells sorted from blood, collected in a trial of the OX40 agonist ivuxolimab. The DNA of the CDR3 is TGTGCCAGCAGTTTACTTCCGGGGGCGAAGCAGTTCTTC. Translating gives CASSLLPGAKQFF.